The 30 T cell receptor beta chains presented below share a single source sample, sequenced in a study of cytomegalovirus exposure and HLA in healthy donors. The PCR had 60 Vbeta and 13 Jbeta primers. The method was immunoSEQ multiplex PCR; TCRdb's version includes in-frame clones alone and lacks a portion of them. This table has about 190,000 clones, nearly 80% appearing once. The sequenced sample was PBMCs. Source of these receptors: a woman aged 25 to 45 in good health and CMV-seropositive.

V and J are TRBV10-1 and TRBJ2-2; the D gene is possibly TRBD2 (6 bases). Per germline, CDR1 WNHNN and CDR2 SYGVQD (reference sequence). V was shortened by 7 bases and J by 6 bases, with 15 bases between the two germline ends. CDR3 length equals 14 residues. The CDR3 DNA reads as TGCGCCAGCACCCGGGACTTAGGTGCCGGGGAGCTGTTTTTT. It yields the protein CASTRDLGAGELFF.

For the CDR3, the DNA is TGTGCCAGTAGCACCTGGACAGCCAGACAAAGGGAGCTGTTTTTT. Protein product: CASSTWTARQRELFF. The chain links TRBV19 to TRBJ2-2, with D tentatively TRBD1 (6 bases). The CDR3 extends over 15 amino acids. V lost 6 bases to trimming and J lost 9 bases, with 20 bases between them. Germline CDR1 LNHDA, CDR2 SQIVND (reference sequence). Drawing the rest from reference TRBV19 and TRBJ2-2, the complete variable domain is DGGITQSPKYLFRKEGQNVTLSCEQNLNHDAMYWYRQDPGQGLRLIYYSQIVNDFQKGDIAEGYSVSREKKESFPLTVTSAQKNPTAFYLCASSTWTARQRELFFGEGSRLTVL.

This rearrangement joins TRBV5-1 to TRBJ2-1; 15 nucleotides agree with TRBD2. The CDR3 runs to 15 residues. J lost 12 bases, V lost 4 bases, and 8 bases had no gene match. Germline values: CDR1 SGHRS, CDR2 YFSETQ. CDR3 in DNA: TGCGCCAGCAGCCCGGGACTAGCGGGAGGACCTGGGCAGTTCTTC. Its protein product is CASSPGLAGGPGQFF.

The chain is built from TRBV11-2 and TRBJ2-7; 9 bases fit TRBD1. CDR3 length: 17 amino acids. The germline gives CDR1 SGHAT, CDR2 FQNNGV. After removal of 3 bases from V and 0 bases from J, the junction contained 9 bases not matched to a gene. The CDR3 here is CASSLWGQGVSSYEQYF. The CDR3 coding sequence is TGTGCCAGCAGCTTGTGGGGACAGGGTGTTAGCTCCTACGAGCAGTACTTC.

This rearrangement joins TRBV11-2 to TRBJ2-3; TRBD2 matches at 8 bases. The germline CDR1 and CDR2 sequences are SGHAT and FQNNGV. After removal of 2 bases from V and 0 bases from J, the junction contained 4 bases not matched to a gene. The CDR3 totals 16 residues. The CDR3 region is CASSLSLAASTDTQYF. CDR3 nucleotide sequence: TGTGCCAGCAGCTTATCACTAGCGGCAAGCACAGATACGCAGTATTTT.

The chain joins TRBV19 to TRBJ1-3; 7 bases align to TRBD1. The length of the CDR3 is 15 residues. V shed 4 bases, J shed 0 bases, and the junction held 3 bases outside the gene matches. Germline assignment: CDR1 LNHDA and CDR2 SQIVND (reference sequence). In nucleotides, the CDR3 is TGTGCCAGTAGTACAGGGACAGTCTCTGGAAACACCATATATTTT. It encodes CASSTGTVSGNTIYF.

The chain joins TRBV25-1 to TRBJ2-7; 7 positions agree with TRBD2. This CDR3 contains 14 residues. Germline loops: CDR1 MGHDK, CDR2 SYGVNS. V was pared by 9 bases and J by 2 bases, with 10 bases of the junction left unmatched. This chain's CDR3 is CASREAGQPYEQYF. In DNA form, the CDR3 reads TGTGCCAGTCGGGAGGCGGGGCAACCCTACGAGCAGTACTTC.

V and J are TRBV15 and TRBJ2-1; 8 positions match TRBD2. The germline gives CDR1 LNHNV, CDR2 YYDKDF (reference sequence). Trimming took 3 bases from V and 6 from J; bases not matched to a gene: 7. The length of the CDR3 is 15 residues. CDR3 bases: TGTGCCACCAGCAGGCCCCCGGGGGGGATCAATGAGCAGTTCTTC. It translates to CATSRPPGGINEQFF.

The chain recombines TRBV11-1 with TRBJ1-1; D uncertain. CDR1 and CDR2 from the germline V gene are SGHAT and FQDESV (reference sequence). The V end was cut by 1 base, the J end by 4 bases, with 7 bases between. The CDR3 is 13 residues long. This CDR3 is CASSLVAFTEAFF. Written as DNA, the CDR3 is TGTGCCAGCAGCTTAGTCGCGTTCACTGAAGCTTTCTTT.

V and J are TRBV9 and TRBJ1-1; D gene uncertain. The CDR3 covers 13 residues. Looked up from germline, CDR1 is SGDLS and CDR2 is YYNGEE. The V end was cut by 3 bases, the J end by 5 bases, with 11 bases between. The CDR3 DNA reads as TGTGCCAGCAGCGAAACTTCGCGAACTGAAGCTTTCTTT. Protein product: CASSETSRTEAFF.

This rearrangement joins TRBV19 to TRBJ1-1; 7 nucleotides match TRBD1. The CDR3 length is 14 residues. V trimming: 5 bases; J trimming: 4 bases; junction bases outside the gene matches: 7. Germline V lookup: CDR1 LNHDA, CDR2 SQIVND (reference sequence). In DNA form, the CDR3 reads TGTGCCAGTAGTCTTAGGGGGCCCGGCACTGAAGCTTTCTTT. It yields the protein CASSLRGPGTEAFF.

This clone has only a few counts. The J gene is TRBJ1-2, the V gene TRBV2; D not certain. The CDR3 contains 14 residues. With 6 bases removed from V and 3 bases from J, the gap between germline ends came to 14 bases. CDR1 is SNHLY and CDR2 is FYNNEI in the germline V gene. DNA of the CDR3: TGTGCCAGCAGGGAACTTGGACTGGACTATGGCTACACCTTC. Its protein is CASRELGLDYGYTF.

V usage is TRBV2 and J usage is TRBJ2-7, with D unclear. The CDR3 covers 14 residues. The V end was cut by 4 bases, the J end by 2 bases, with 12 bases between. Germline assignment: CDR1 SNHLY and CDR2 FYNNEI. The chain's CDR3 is CASSVAAKTYEQYF. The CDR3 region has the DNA TGTGCCAGCAGTGTGGCAGCGAAAACCTACGAGCAGTACTTC.

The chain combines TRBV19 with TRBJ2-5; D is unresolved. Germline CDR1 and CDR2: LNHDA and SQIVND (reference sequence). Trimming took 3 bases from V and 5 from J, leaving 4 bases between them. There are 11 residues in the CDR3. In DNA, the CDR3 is TGTGCCAGTAGTATGGAGGAGACCCAGTACTTC. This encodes CASSMEETQYF.

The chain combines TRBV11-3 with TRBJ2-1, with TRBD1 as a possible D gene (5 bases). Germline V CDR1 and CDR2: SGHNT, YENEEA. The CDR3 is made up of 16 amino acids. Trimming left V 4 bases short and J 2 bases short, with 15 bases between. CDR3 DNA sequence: TGTGCCAGCAGCTCAACCAAAGGACATCCCTACAATGAGCAGTTCTTC. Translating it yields CASSSTKGHPYNEQFF.

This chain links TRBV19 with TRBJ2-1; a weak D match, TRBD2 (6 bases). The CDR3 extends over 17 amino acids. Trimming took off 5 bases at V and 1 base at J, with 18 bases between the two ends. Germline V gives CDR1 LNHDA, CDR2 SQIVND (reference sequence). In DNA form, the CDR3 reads TGTGCCAGTAGTCCTCAAGACGGGGGAGCTTCCTACAATGAGCAGTTCTTC. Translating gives CASSPQDGGASYNEQFF.

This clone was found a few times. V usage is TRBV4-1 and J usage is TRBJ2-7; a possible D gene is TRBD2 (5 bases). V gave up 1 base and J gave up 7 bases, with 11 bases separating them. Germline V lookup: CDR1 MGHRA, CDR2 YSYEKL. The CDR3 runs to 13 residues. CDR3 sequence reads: CASSQGGGREQYF. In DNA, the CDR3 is TGCGCCAGCAGCCAAGGCGGAGGTAGAGAGCAGTACTTC.

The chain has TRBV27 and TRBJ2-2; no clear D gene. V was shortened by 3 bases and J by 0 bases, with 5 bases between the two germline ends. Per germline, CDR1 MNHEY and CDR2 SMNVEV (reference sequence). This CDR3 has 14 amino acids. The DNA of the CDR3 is TGTGCCAGCAGTTTCGGAGCGAACACCGGGGAGCTGTTTTTT. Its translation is CASSFGANTGELFF.

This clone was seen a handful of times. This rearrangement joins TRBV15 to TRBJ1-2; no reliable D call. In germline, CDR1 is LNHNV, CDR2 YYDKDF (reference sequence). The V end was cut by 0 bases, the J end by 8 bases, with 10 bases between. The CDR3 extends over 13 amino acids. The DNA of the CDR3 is TGTGCCACCAGCAGAGATGCGCCCCTAGGCTACACCTTC. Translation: CATSRDAPLGYTF.

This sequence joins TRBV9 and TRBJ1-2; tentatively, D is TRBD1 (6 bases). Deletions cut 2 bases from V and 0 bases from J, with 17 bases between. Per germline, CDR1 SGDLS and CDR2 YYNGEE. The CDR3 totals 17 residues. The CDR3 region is CASSVDAGELANYGYTF. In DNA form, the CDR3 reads TGTGCCAGCAGCGTGGATGCAGGGGAATTAGCTAACTATGGCTACACCTTC.

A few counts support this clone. The DNA for the CDR3 is TGCGCCAGCTACAGGGAAGCGGGGCCAGAGACCCAGTACTTC. It specifies CASYREAGPETQYF. The chain carries TRBV10-1 and TRBJ2-5; D possibly corresponds to TRBD2 (7 bases). Germline CDR1 is WNHNN and CDR2 is SYGVQD (reference sequence). This CDR3 comprises 14 residues. V was clipped by 8 bases and J by 4 bases, with 17 bases between them.

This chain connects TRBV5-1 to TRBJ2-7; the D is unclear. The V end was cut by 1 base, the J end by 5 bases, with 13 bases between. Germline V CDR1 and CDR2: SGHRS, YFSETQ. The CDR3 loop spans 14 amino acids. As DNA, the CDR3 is TGCGCCAGCAGCTTGAGTCTAGGCGTAAACGAGCAGTACTTC. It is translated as CASSLSLGVNEQYF.

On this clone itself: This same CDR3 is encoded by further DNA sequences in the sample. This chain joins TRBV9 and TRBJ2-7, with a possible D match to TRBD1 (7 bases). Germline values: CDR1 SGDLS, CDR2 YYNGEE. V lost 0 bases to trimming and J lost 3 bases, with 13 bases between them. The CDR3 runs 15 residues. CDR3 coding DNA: TGTGCCAGCAGCGTAGGGGGGGCAGGGGGCTACGAGCAGTACTTC. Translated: CASSVGGAGGYEQYF.

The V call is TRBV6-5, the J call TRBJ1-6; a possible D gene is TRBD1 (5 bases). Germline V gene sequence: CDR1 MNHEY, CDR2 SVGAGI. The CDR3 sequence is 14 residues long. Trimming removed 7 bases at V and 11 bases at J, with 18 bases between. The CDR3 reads CASKVRGNQAPLHF. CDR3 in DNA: TGTGCCAGCAAGGTTCGGGGGAATCAGGCACCCCTCCACTTT.

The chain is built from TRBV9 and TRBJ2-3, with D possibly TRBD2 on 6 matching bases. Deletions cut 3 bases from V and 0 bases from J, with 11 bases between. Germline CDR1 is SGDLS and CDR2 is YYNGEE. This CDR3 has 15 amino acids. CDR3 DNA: TGTGCCAGCAGCGAAACTAGCCTCAGCACAGATACGCAGTATTTT. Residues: CASSETSLSTDTQYF.

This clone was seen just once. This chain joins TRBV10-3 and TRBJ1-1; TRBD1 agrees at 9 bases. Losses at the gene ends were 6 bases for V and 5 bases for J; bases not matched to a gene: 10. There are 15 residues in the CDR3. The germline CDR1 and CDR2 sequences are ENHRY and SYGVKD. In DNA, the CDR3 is TGTGCCATCAGATCTATAGGACAGGGGACTACTGAAGCTTTCTTT. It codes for CAIRSIGQGTTEAFF.

In DNA form, the CDR3 reads TGTGCCAGCAGTATCGGGACTGGGACCTACGAGCAGTACTTC. It yields the protein CASSIGTGTYEQYF. This chain links TRBV6-6 with TRBJ2-7, with a possible D match to TRBD2 (6 bases). This CDR3 contains 14 residues. Germline assignment: CDR1 MNHNY and CDR2 SVGAGI (reference sequence). Trimming pared 5 bases from V and 2 bases from J, leaving 13 bases between.

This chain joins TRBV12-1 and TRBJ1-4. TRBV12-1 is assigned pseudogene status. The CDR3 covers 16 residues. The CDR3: CASSPFGRREDEKLFF. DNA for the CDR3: TGTGCCAGCAGCCCCTTCGGTCGAAGGGAGGATGAAAAACTGTTTTTT.

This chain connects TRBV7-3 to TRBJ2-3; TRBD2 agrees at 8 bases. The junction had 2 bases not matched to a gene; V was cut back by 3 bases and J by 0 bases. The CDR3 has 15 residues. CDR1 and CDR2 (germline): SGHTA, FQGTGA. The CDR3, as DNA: TGTGCCAGCAGCTTTAGCGGGGCCAGCACAGATACGCAGTATTTT. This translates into CASSFSGASTDTQYF.

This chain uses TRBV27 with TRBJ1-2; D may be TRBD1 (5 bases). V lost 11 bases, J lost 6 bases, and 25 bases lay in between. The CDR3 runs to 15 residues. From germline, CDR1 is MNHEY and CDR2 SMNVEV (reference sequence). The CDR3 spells CAARGGGDFHDGYTF. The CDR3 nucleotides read TGTGCCGCCAGAGGCGGGGGGGATTTTCACGATGGCTACACCTTC.